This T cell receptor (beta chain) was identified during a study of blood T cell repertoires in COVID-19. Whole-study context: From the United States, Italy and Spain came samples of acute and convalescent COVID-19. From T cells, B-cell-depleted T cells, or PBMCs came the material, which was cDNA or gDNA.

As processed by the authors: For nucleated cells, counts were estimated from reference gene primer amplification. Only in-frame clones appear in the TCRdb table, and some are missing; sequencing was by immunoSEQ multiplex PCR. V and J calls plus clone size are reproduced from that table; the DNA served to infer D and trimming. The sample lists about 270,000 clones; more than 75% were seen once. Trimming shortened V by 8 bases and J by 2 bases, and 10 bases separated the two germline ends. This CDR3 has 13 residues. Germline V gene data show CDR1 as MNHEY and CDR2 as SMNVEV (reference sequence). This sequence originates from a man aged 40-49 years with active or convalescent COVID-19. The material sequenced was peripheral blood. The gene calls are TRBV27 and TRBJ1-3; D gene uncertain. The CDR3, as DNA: TGTGCCAGCTGGGGAGTGGCTGGAAACACCATATATTTT. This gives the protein CASWGVAGNTIYF.